The table lists the clone carrying this T cell receptor beta chain with a few counts. The data stem from a study of blood T cell repertoires in COVID-19. Across the study: PBMCs, B-cell-depleted T cells, or T cells were the source of the cDNA or gDNA that made up the material.

The ends were cut back, 3 bases at V and 11 bases at J, with 16 bases in the middle. The CDR3 is made up of 13 amino acids. The germline V gene has CDR1 LNHDA and CDR2 SQIVND (reference sequence). Only in-frame clones appear in the TCRdb table, and some are missing; sequencing was by immunoSEQ multiplex PCR. The data contain 200,000 to 250,000 clones, about 87% of them singletons. The sequenced sample was peripheral blood. The clonotype originates from a woman aged 70-85 years with active or convalescent COVID-19. The V call is TRBV19, the J call TRBJ1-1; the D is unclear. CDR3: CASSMGSTGRAFF. The CDR3, as DNA: TGTGCCAGTAGTATGGGGAGCACCGGTCGTGCTTTCTTT.